These T cell receptor beta chains were read from a single sample in a study of blood T cell repertoires in COVID-19. Sequencing was performed with immunoSEQ multiplex PCR; in TCRdb, only in-frame clones are kept and a portion is missing. The data show 56,000 or so clones, approximately 84% seen once. Source material: peripheral blood. All receptors derive from a human donor in a cohort sampled during active COVID-19. CDR3s include the opening cysteine and the closing phenylalanine or tryptophan. A D gene is named only where the DNA matches it firmly. Size values are once, few and many counts, or a class for expanded clones, and some rows have none.

>TRBD2|TRBJ2-5|TRBV24-1|.
CATSLTSGGRETQYF
TGTGCCACCAGCTTGACTAGCGGGGGGCGAGAGACCCAGTACTTC
>.|TRBJ2-2|TRBV10-3|.
CAITDSYGDTGELFF
TGTGCCATCACCGACAGCTATGGGGACACCGGGGAGCTGTTTTTT
>TRBD2|TRBJ2-1|TRBV11-2|.
CASSLARNSGSYNEQFF
TGTGCCAGCAGCTTAGCGCGTAATAGCGGGAGTTACAATGAGCAGTTCTTC
>TRBD2|TRBJ2-7|TRBV3-1/TRBV3-2|.
CASSPQREPYEQYF
TGTGCCAGCAGCCCGCAGCGGGAGCCCTACGAGCAGTACTTC
>TRBD2|TRBJ2-1|TRBV6-5|.
CASSPGLSYNEQFF
TGTGCCAGCAGTCCGGGACTATCCTACAATGAGCAGTTCTTC
>.|TRBJ1-1|TRBV5-6|once
CASSLAGYEAFF
TGTGCCAGCAGCTTGGCGGGGTACGAAGCTTTCTTT
>TRBD2|TRBJ2-1|TRBV6-5|.
CASSYSGTSGGGEQFF
TGTGCCAGCAGTTACTCAGGGACTAGCGGGGGAGGTGAGCAGTTCTTC
>.|TRBJ1-1|TRBV29-1|.
CSVAQRETEAFF
TGCAGCGTCGCCCAGAGGGAAACTGAAGCTTTCTTT
>.|TRBJ2-7|TRBV18|.
CASSFDGRTELYEQYF
TGTGCCAGCTCCTTTGATGGGCGGACAGAACTCTACGAGCAGTACTTC
>.|TRBJ2-7|TRBV25-1|few
CASGEAYEQYF
TGTGCCAGCGGAGAAGCCTACGAGCAGTACTTC